This TCR beta chain derives from a study of blood T cell repertoires in COVID-19 (dated by TCRdb to between 2020 and 2021). Regarding the research as a whole: The collaborator samples originated in the United States, Italy and Spain and spanned the acute and convalescent phases of COVID-19. The prospective study material was composed of cDNA or gDNA derived from T cells, B-cell-depleted T cells, or PBMCs. The dataset comprised deeply sampled blood TCRbeta repertoires from subjects exposed to, actively infected with, or recovered from COVID-19. Where available, HLA class I and class II types were taken from metadata supplied by the sample provider and were not determined by assay-based typing. Sample metadata almost always included a de-identified subject ID, COVID-19 status, age in years and sex. The samples were drawn from the first 160 participants of the ongoing ImmuneRACE study and from 1,254 subjects provided by 6 global collaborators. The repertoires were released in a freely available public database meant as a resource for research on the immune response to SARS-CoV-2. Overall study outcomes, separate from this receptor: The quantity of clinical and demographic metadata differed by source and by participant and was supplied without curation.

The CDR3 measures 15 amino acids from cysteine to phenylalanine. Of the read, only the CDR3 DNA is kept; its 45 bases are in frame from base 1. At the junction V is shortened by 6 bases and J by 0 bases; bases outside the gene matches: 10. In the germline V gene, CDR1 corresponds to SQVTM and CDR2 to ANQGSEA. Details on this clone: The antigen it binds to is not known. No much larger clone is present one base from it, and per-base qualities are unavailable.

TCRbeta CDR3 regions were amplified from genomic DNA by means of the immunoSEQ Assay, a bias-controlled multiplex PCR. Per the authors' processing: The number of nucleated cells in each sample was estimated by amplification of reference gene primers within the assay. Sequence reads were collapsed and filtered to measure the absolute abundance of every unique TCRbeta CDR3 rearrangement. For each sample, productive Simpson clonality was calculated by taking the square root of Simpson's diversity index across productive rearrangements. Imported from immuneACCESS, the table was reduced by TCRdb to in-frame sequences with V and J called. These copies leave out some clones; in studies compared against another copy, an unresolved V gene accounts for under half, and the cause of the remainder is not known. Clonal size and the V and J genes are those of that table, whereas D and trimming came from the DNA. The sample table contains fewer than 350,000 clones; only one count was recorded for roughly 90% of them. The biggest ten clones account for less than 2% of the sample.

In the prospective study, participants were about 18 to 95 years old, resided in around 25 geographic areas of the United States, and were enrolled through a virtual design. In the prospective study, participants were assigned to cohorts based on the clinical history participants reported in a screening survey and a study questionnaire. Recovered participants in ImmuneRACE Cohort 3 were defined by two consecutive negative NP/OP PCR tests, clearance by a healthcare professional, or resolution of symptoms. In the prospective study, mobile phlebotomists collected whole blood, serum and a nasopharyngeal or oropharyngeal swab from each participant. Participants in the prospective study had the option to provide additional blood draws and questionnaires over an approximately two-month period. Before DNA extraction, prospective study blood samples were shipped either frozen or at room temperature.

This chain is built from TRBV29-1 and TRBJ1-2, with TRBD1 matching 7 junction bases. The receptor's source is a woman in her thirties or forties who had recovered from COVID-19. The sequencing sample was made of PBMCs or T cells enriched from blood (not recorded which). Read as DNA, the sequence is TGCAGCGTGCTAGGGACAGATAAGTCTAACTATGGCTACACCTTC. Translated, it gives CSVLGTDKSNYGYTF. The variable domain in full, with residues beyond the CDR3 obtained from the reference TRBV29-1 and TRBJ1-2 genes, is SAVISQKPSRDICQRGTSLTIQCQVDSQVTMMFWYRQQPGQSLTLIATANQGSEATYESGFVIDKFPISRPNLTFSTLTVSNMSPEDSSIYLCSVLGTDKSNYGYTFGSGTRLTVV.